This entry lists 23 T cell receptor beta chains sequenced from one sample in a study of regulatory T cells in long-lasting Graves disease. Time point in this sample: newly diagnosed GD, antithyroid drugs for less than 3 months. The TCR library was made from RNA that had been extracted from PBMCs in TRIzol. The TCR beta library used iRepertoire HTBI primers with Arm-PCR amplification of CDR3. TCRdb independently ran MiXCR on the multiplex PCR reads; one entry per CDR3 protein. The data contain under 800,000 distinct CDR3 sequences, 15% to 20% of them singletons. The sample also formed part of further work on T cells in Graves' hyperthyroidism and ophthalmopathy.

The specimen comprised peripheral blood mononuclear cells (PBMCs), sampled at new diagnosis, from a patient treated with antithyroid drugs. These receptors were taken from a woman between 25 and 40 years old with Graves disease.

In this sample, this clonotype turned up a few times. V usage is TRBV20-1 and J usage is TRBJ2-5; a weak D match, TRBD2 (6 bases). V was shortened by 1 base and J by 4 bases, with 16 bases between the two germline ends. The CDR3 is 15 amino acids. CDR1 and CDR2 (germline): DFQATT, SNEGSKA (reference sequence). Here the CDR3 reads CSARVTASGVETQYF. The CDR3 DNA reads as TGCAGTGCTAGAGTAACAGCTTCGGGAGTAGAGACCCAGTACTTC.

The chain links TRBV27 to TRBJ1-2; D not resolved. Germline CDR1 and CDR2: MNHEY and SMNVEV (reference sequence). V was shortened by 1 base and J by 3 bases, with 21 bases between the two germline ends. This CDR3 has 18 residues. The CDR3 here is CASSLYSPRVKEDYGYTF. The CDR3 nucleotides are TGTGCCAGCAGTTTATATTCACCGCGGGTTAAAGAGGACTATGGCTACACCTTC.

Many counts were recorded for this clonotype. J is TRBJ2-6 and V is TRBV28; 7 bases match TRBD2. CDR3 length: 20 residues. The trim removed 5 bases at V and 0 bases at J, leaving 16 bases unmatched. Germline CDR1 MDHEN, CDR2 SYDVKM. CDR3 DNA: TGTGCCAGCAGTCGCGGAGTTAGGAGCGGGGTTAGCTCTGGGGCCAACGTCCTGACTTTC. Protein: CASSRGVRSGVSSGANVLTF. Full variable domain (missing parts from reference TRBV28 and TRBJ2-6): DVKVTQSSRYLVKRTGEKVFLECVQDMDHENMFWYRQDPGLGLRLIYFSYDVKMKEKGDIPEGYSVSREKKERFSLILESASTNQTSMYLCASSRGVRSGVSSGANVLTFGAGSRLTVL.

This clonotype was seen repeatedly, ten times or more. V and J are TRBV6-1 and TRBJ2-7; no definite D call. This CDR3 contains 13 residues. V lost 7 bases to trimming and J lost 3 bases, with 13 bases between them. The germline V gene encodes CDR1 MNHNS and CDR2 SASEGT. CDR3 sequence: CASNNVNVYEQYF. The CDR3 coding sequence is TGTGCCAGCAATAATGTGAACGTCTACGAGCAGTACTTC.

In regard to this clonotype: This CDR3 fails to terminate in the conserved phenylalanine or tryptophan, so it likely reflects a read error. DNA for the CDR3: TGCAGTGCTAGTCTGCAGACTTACTATGGCTACACCCTC. It codes for CSASLQTYYGYTL. V gene TRBV20-1 combines with J gene TRBJ1-2; no firm D call. CDR1 is DFQATT, CDR2 SNEGSKA, per germline (reference sequence). The CDR3 consists of 13 residues. V was clipped by 3 bases and J by 3 bases, with 11 bases between them.

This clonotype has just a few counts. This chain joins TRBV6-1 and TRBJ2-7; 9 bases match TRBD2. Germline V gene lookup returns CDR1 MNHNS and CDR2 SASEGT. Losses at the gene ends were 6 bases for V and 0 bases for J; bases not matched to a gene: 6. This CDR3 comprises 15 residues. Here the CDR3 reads CASRSLAGLSYEQYF. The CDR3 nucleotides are TGTGCCAGCAGGTCCCTAGCGGGACTCTCCTACGAGCAGTACTTC.

CDR3 sequence: CSARLPGLVNNEQFF. In DNA form, the CDR3 reads TGCAGTGCTAGACTCCCGGGACTAGTTAACAATGAGCAGTTCTTC. The V call is TRBV20-1, the J call TRBJ2-1, with 8 bases aligning to TRBD2. Germline lookup yields CDR1 DFQATT and CDR2 SNEGSKA (reference sequence). The V and J ends lost 2 bases and 5 bases, in that order; junction bases with no gene match: 8. This CDR3 spans 15 amino acids.

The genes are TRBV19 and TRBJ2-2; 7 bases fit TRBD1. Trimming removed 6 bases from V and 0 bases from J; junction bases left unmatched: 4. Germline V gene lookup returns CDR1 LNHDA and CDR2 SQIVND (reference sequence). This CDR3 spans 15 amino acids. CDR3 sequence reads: CASRTGFSNTGELFF. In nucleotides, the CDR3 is TGTGCCAGTAGGACAGGGTTTTCGAACACCGGGGAGCTGTTTTTT.

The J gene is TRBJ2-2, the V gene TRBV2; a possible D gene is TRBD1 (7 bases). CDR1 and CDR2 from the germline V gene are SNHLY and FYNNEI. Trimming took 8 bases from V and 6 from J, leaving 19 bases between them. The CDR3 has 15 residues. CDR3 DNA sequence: TGTGCCAGCGGGGTCACAGGGGAGGTCGCCGGGGAGCTGTTTTTT. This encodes CASGVTGEVAGELFF. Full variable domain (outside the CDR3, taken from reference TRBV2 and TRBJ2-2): EPEVTQTPSHQVTQMGQEVILRCVPISNHLYFYWYRQILGQKVEFLVSFYNNEISEKSEIFDDQFSVERPDGSNFTLKIRSTKLEDSAMYFCASGVTGEVAGELFFGEGSRLTVL.

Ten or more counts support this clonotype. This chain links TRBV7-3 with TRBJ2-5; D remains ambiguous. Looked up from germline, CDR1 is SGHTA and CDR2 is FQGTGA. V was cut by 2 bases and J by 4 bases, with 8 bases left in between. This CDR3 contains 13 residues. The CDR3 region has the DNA TGTGCCAGCAGCTTAGGACCACGAGAGACCCAGTACTTC. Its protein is CASSLGPRETQYF.

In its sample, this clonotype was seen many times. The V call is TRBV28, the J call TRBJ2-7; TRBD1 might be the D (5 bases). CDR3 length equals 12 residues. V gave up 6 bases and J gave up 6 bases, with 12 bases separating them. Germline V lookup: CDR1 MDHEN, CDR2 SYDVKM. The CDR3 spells CASSPPRVEQYF. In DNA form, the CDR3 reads TGTGCCAGCAGCCCCCCCAGGGTCGAGCAGTACTTC.

DNA for the CDR3: TGTGCCAGCTCACCACCTAAAGCGACCCCTAAAGAGACCCAGTACTTC. This gives the protein CASSPPKATPKETQYF. V is TRBV18 and J is TRBJ2-5; D is undetermined. CDR3 length: 16 amino acids. Trimming shortened V by 0 bases and J by 3 bases, and 14 bases separated the two germline ends. Germline CDR1 and CDR2: KGHSH and LQKENI.

The CDR3 here is CASSQSRTAEETQYF. CDR3 nucleotide sequence: TGCGCCAGCAGCCAGTCCCGGACAGCAGAAGAGACCCAGTACTTC. The chain is built from TRBV5-1 and TRBJ2-5, with a possible D match to TRBD1 (6 bases). Germline CDR1 is SGHRS and CDR2 is YFSETQ. The CDR3 has 15 amino acids. V dropped 4 bases and J dropped 3 bases, with 16 bases sitting between them.

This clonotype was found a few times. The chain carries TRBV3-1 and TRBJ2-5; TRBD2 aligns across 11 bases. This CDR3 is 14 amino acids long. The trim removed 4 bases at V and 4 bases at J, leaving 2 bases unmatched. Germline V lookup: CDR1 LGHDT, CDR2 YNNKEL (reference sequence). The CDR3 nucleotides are TGTGCCAGCAGCCTAGCGGGAGGGGCAGAGACCCAGTACTTC. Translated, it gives CASSLAGGAETQYF.

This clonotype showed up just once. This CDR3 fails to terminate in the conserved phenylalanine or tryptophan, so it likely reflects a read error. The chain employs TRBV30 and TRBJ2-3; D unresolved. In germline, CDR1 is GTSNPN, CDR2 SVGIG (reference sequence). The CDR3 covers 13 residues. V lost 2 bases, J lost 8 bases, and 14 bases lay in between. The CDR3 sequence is CAWSPSGPATQYL. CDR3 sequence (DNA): TGTGCCTGGAGTCCTTCTGGCCCCGCTACGCAGTATCTT.

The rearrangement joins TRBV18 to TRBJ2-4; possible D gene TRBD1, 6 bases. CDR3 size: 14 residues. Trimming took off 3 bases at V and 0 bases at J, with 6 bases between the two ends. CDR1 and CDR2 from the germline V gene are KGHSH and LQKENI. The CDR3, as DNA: TGTGCCAGCTCACCGGACAGAGCCAAAAACATTCAGTACTTC. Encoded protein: CASSPDRAKNIQYF.

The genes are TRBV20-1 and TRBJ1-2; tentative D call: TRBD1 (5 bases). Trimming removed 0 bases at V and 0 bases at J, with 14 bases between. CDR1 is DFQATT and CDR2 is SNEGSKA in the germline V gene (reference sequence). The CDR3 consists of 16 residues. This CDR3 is CSARDRGVRANYGYTF. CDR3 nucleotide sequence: TGCAGTGCTAGAGATCGAGGGGTGAGGGCTAACTATGGCTACACCTTC.

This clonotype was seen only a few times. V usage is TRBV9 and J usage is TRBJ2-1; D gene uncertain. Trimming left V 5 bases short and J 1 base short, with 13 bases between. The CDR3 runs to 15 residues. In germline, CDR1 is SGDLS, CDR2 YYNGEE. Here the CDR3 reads CASSTNLGSYNEQFF. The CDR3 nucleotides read TGTGCCAGCAGTACTAACCTGGGGTCCTACAATGAGCAGTTCTTC.

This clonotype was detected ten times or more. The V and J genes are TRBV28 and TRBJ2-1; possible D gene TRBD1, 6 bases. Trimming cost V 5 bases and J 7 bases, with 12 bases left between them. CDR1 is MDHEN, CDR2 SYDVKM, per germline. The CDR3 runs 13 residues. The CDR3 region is CASSEATGNEQFF. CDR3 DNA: TGTGCCAGCAGTGAAGCCACAGGGAATGAGCAGTTCTTC.

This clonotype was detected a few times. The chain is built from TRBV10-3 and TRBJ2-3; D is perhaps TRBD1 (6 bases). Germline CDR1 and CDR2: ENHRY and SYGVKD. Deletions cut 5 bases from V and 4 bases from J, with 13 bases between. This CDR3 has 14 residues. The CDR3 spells CAISSPDRPDTQYF. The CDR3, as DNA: TGTGCCATCAGTTCGCCCGACAGGCCAGATACGCAGTATTTT.

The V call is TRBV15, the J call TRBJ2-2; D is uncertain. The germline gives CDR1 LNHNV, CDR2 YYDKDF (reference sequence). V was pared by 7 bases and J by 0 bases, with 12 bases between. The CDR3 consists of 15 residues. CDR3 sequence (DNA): TGTGCCACCACCCCACAGACTGCGAACACCGGGGAGCTGTTTTTT. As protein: CATTPQTANTGELFF.

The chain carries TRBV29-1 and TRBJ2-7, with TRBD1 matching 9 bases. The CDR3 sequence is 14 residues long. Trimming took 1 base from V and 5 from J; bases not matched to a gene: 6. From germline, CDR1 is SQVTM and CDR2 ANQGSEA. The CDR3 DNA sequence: TGCAGCGTTGAAGGGACAGGGGTACAGGACGAGCAGTACTTC. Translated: CSVEGTGVQDEQYF.

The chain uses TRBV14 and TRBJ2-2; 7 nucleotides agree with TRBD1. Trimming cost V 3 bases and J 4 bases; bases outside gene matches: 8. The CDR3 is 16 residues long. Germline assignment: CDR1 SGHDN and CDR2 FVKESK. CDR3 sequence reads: CASSHLRQGTTGELFF. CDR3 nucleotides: TGTGCCAGCAGCCACTTAAGACAGGGAACCACCGGGGAGCTGTTTTTT.